This T cell receptor beta chain stems from a study of cytomegalovirus exposure and HLA in healthy donors. For the study at large: An analysis done earlier identified roughly 120 million unique TCR beta sequences from around 180 million T cells.

Unrecorded immune exposure was likely among donors, who were nominally healthy when sampled. Study-level results: In a later analysis, specific HLA alleles were associated with some 16,000 TCR beta sequences at a 0.05 false discovery rate.

The PCR used 60 Vbeta and 13 Jbeta primers. Profiling relied on immunoSEQ multiplex PCR, and the TCRdb table lists in-frame clones only, not all of them. In the table there are some 120,000 clones, 73% of which are singletons. Germline-derived CDR1 and CDR2 are LNHDA and SQIVND (reference sequence). V was shortened by 3 bases and J by 4 bases, with 15 bases between the two germline ends. This CDR3 region has 15 residues. To note about this clone: The antigen remains unidentified.

The V gene is TRBV19, the J gene TRBJ1-1; the D gene is possibly TRBD1 (6 bases). The sequencing sample was made of PBMCs. This TCR derives from a woman aged 40 to 50 in good health and CMV-seropositive. In DNA form, the CDR3 reads TGTGCCAGTAGTATGCTACAGGGAATCGTCACTGAAGCTTTCTTT. It codes for CASSMLQGIVTEAFF. Drawing the rest from reference TRBV19 and TRBJ1-1, the complete variable domain is DGGITQSPKYLFRKEGQNVTLSCEQNLNHDAMYWYRQDPGQGLRLIYYSQIVNDFQKGDIAEGYSVSREKKESFPLTVTSAQKNPTAFYLCASSMLQGIVTEAFFGQGTRLTVV.